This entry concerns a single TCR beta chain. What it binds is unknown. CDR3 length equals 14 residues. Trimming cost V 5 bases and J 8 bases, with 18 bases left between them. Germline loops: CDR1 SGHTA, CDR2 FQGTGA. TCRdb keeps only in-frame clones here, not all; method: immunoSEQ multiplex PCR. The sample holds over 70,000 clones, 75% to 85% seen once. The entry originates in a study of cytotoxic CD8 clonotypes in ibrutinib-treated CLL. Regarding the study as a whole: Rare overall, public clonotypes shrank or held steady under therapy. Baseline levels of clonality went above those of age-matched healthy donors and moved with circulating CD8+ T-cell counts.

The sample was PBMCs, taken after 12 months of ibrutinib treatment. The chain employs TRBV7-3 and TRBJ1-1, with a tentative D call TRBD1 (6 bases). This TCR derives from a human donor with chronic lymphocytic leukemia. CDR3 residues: CASSVSGAATEAFF. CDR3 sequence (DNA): TGTGCCAGCAGCGTGTCAGGGGCGGCAACGGAAGCTTTCTTT.